This TCR beta chain was identified in a study of blood T cell repertoires in COVID-19. On the study more broadly: T cells, B-cell-depleted T cells, or PBMCs supplied cDNA or gDNA.

Libraries were prepared by immunoSEQ multiplex PCR; TCRdb keeps only in-frame clonotypes and omits some of them. The table has about 140,000 clones, under 90% seen once; the top ten hold around 10%. V was clipped by 4 bases and J by 5 bases, with 9 bases between them. The CDR3 sequence is 13 residues long. The germline gives CDR1 KGHSH, CDR2 LQKENI. Sequencing was carried out using peripheral blood. This TCR derives from a woman aged 80 or older in a cohort sampled during active or convalescent COVID-19. The V call is TRBV18, the J call TRBJ1-5; TRBD1 is a possible D gene (5 bases). The CDR3: CASSQGRDQPQHF. CDR3 DNA sequence: TGTGCCAGCTCACAGGGGAGGGATCAGCCCCAGCATTTT.